This T cell receptor (beta chain) was identified during a study of OX40 agonist ivuxolimab in advanced cancers. Study background: Partial responses were achieved by three patients: one hepatocellular carcinoma, two cutaneous melanoma. Study observations and caveats: Partial responders treated at 0.1-3.0 mg/kg exhibited clonal expansion among the lowest measured.

Sequencing was performed with immunoSEQ multiplex PCR; in TCRdb, only in-frame clones are kept and a portion is missing. The sample includes 70,000 or so clones, roughly 85% of them seen just once. The CDR3 loop spans 19 amino acids. CDR1 and CDR2 (germline): LGHNA, YNFKEQ. With V trimmed by 0 bases and J by 2 bases, 13 bases remained unmatched. A note on this clone: The antigen is undetermined.

The chain carries TRBV4-2 and TRBJ2-3, with 8 positions matching TRBD2. The sample in question was CD4+ or CD8+ T cells sorted from blood, obtained in a trial of the OX40 agonist ivuxolimab. This receptor was identified in an adult with an advanced solid tumor such as melanoma, head and neck, liver or kidney cancer. CDR3 coding DNA: TGTGCCAGCAGCCAAGATCGGGTCCGGACTAGCAGGTTCACAGATACGCAGTATTTT. This translates into CASSQDRVRTSRFTDTQYF.